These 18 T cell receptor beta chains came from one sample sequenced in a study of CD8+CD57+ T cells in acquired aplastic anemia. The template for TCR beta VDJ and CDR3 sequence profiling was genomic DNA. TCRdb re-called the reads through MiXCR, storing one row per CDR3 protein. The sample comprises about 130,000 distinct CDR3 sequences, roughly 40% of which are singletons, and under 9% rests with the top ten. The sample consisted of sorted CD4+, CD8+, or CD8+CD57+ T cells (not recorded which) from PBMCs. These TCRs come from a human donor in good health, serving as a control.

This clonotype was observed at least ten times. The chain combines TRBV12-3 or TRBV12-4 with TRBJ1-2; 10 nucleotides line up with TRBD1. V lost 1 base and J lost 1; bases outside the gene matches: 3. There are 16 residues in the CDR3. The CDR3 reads CASSLGDRGLNYGYTF. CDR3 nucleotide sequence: TGTGCCAGCAGTTTAGGTGACAGGGGGCTTAACTATGGCTACACCTTC.

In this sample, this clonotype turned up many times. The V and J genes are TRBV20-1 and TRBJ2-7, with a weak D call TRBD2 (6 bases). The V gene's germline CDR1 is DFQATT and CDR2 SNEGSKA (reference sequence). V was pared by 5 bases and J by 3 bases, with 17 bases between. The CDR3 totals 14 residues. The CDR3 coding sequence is TGCAGTGCTGTTGAAGCGCGGGAAAACTACGAGCAGTACTTC. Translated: CSAVEARENYEQYF.

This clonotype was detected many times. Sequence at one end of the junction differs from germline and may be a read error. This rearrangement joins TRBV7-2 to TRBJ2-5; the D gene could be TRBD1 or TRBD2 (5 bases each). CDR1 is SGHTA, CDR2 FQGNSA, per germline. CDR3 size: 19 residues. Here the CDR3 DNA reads TGTGCCAGCAGCTTAAGGGCACCCGGAGGACATTCTCGTCAAGGGACCCAGTACTTC. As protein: CASSLRAPGGHSRQGTQYF.

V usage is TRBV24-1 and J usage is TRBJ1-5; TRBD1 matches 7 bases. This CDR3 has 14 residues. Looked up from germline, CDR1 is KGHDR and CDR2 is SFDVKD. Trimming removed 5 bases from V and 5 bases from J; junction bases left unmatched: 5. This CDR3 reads CATSGDRVDQPQHF. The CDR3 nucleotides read TGTGCCACCAGTGGTGACAGGGTGGATCAGCCCCAGCATTTT.

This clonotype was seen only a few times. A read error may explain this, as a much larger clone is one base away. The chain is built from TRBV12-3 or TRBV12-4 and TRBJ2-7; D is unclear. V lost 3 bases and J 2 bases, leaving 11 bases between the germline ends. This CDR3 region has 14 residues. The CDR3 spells CASSLPFRAYEQYF. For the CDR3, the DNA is TGTGCCAGCAGTTTGCCTTTTAGGGCCTACGAGCAGTACTTC.

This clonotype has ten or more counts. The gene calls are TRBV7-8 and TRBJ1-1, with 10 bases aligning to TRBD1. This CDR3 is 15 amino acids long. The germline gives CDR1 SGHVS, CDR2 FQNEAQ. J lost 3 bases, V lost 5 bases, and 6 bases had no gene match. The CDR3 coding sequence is TGTGCCAGCAGCCCCCGACAGGGGGCCGACACTGAAGCTTTCTTT. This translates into CASSPRQGADTEAFF.

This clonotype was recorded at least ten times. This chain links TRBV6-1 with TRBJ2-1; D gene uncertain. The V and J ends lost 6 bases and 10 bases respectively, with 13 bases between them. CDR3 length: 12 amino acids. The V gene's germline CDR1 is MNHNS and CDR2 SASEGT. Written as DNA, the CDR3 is TGTGCCAGCAGCCTCCCTTTAGGAGAGCAGTTCTTC. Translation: CASSLPLGEQFF.

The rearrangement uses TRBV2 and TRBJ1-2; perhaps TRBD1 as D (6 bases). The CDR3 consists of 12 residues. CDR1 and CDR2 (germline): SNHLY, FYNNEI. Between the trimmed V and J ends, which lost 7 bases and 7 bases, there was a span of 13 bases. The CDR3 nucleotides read TGTGCCAGCAAGGAGGAGGGGGGTGGCTACACCTTC. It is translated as CASKEEGGGYTF.

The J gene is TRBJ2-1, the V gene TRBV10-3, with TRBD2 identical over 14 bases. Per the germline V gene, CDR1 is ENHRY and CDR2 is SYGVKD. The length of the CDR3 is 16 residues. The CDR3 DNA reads TGTGCAAGCCGCTCGACTAGCGGGGGGGGATCCAATGAGCAGTTCTTC. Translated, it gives CASRSTSGGGSNEQFF.

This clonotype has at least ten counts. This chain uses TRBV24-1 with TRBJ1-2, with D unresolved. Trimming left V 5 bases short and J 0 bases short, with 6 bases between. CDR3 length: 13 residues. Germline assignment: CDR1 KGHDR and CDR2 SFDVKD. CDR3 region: CATSVSTNYGYTF. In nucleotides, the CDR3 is TGTGCCACCAGTGTCAGTACTAACTATGGCTACACCTTC.

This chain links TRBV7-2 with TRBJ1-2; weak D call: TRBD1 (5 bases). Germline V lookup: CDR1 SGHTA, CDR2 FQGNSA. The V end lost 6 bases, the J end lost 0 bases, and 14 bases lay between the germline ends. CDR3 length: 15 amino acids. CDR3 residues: CASRAGAGANYGYTF. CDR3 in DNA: TGTGCCAGCAGGGCCGGGGCTGGAGCTAACTATGGCTACACCTTC.

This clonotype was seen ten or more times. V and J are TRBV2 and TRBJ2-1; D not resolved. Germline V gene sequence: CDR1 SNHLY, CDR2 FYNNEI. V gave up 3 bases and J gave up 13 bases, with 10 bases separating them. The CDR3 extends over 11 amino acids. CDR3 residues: CASSDWPFQFF. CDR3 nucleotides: TGTGCCAGCAGTGATTGGCCGTTCCAGTTCTTC.

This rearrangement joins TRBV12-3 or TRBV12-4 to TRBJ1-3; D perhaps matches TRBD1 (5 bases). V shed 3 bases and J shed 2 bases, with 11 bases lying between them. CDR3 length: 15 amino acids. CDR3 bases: TGTGCCAGCAGTTTTAATGTAGGGGCTGGAAACACCATATATTTT. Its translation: CASSFNVGAGNTIYF.

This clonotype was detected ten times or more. The CDR3 DNA reads TGTGCCACCAGTCCGACTAGCGGGAACTACAATGAGCAGTTCTTC. This translates into CATSPTSGNYNEQFF. V and J are TRBV24-1 and TRBJ2-1, with TRBD2 matching over 11 bases. Germline values: CDR1 KGHDR, CDR2 SFDVKD. This CDR3 region has 15 residues. The junction had 3 bases not matched to a gene; V was cut back by 6 bases and J by 3 bases.

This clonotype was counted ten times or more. The CDR3 bases are TGTGCCAGCAGTACACTAGACAGGGGCACTGAAGCTTTCTTT. Translating gives CASSTLDRGTEAFF. V and J are TRBV12-3 or TRBV12-4 and TRBJ1-1; TRBD1 matches 8 bases. The CDR3 is made up of 14 amino acids. The ends lost 5 bases at V and 4 bases at J; junction bases unmatched: 6.

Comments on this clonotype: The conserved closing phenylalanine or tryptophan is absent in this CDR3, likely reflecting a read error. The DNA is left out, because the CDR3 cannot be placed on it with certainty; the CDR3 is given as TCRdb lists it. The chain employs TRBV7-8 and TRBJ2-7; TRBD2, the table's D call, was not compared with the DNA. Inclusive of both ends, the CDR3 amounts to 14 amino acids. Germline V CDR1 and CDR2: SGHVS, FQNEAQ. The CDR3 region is CASSLEGTSLRAVL.

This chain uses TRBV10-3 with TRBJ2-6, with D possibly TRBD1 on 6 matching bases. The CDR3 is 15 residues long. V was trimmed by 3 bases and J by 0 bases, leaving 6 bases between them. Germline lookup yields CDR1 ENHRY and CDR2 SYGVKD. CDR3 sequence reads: CAISDRGSGANVLTF. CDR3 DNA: TGTGCCATCAGTGACAGGGGCTCTGGGGCCAACGTCCTGACTTTC.

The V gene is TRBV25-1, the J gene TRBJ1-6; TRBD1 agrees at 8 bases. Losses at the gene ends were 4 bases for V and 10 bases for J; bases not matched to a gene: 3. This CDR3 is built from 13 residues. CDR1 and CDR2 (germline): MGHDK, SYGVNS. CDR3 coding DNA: TGTGCCAGCAGTGGGACAGGGCGGTCACCCCTCCACTTT. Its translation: CASSGTGRSPLHF. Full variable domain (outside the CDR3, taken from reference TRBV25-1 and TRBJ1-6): EADIYQTPRYLVIGTGKKITLECSQTMGHDKMYWYQQDPGMELHLIHYSYGVNSTEKGDLSSESTVSRIRTEHFPLTLESARPSHTSQYLCASSGTGRSPLHFGNGTRLTVT.